Listed below are T cell receptor beta chains from one sample, sequenced in a study of shared clonotypes between healthy human individuals. Some clones are missing from TCRdb's copy, which holds only in-frame ones; the method was immunoSEQ multiplex PCR. The top ten hold 0.13% of the sample, which has a few million clones, about 94% seen once. The sequencing sample was made of naive CD4+ T cells sorted from blood. The source is a man younger than 35 in good health. Both conserved end residues are part of each CDR3. A D gene is named only where the DNA matches it firmly.

d_gene: .; v_gene: TRBV27; len: 15; j_gene: TRBJ1-5; CDR3nt: TGTGCCAGCAGCTACGTCGGGGGAGTCAGTCAGCCCCAGCATTTT; CDR3aa: CASSYVGGVSQPQHF
d_gene: TRBD1; v_gene: TRBV18; len: 16; j_gene: TRBJ1-3; CDR3nt: TGTGCCAGCTCACCACCGGCAGGGGGAACTTCAAACACCATATATTTT; CDR3aa: CASSPPAGGTSNTIYF
d_gene: .; v_gene: TRBV11-3; len: 13; j_gene: TRBJ2-2; CDR3nt: TGTGCCAGCAGCCTAATAAACACCGGGGAGCTGTTTTTT; CDR3aa: CASSLINTGELFF
d_gene: TRBD1; v_gene: TRBV11-2; len: 14; j_gene: TRBJ2-1; CDR3nt: TGTGCCAGCACCAGGGACAGACTGTCAAATGAGCAGTTCTTC; CDR3aa: CASTRDRLSNEQFF
d_gene: TRBD1; v_gene: TRBV9; len: 14; j_gene: TRBJ2-2; CDR3nt: TGTGCCAGCAACGGACAGGGGGCTACCGGGGAGCTGTTTTTT; CDR3aa: CASNGQGATGELFF
d_gene: TRBD1; v_gene: TRBV25-1; len: 17; j_gene: TRBJ2-7; CDR3nt: TGTGCCAGCAGTCCCACCAACCCGGGACAGGGACGCGACGAGCAGTACTTC; CDR3aa: CASSPTNPGQGRDEQYF
d_gene: TRBD1; v_gene: TRBV30; len: 12; j_gene: TRBJ1-1; CDR3nt: TGTGCCTGGAACCCAGGGGGTCCTCAAGCTTTCTTT; CDR3aa: CAWNPGGPQAFF
d_gene: TRBD2; v_gene: TRBV7-2; len: 15; j_gene: TRBJ2-3; CDR3nt: TGTGCCAGCAGCATGACTAGCAGAGGCACAGATACGCAGTATTTT; CDR3aa: CASSMTSRGTDTQYF
d_gene: TRBD1; v_gene: TRBV7-8; len: 15; j_gene: TRBJ2-7; CDR3nt: TGTGCCAGCAGCTTATCTAGGGACAGGCTCTACGAGCAGTACTTC; CDR3aa: CASSLSRDRLYEQYF
d_gene: .; v_gene: TRBV5-4; len: 15; j_gene: TRBJ1-3; CDR3nt: TGTGCCAGCAGCTATTTTAAGCACAGGGATGACACCATATATTTT; CDR3aa: CASSYFKHRDDTIYF